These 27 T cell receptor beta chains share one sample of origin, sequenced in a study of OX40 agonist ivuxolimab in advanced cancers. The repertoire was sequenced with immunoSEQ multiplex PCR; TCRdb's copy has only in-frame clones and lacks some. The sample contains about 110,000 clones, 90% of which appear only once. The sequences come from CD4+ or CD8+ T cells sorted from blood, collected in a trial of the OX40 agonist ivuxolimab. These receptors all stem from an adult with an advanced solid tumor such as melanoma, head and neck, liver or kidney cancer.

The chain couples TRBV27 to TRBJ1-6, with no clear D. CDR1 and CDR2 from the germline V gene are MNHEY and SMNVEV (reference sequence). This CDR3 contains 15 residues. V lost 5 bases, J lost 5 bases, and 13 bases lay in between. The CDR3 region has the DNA TGTGCCAGCAGTCCCCTAGATCGGAATAATTCACCCCTCCACTTT. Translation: CASSPLDRNNSPLHF.

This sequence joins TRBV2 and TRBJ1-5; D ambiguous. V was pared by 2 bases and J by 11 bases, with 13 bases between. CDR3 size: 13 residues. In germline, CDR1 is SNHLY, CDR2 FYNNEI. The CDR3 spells CASSERGMSAQHF. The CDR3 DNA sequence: TGTGCCAGCAGTGAACGTGGTATGAGTGCCCAGCATTTT.

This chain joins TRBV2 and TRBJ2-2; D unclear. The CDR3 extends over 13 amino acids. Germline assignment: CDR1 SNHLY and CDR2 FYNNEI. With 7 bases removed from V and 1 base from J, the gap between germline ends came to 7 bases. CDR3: CASKRQNTGELFF. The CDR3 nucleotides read TGTGCCAGCAAACGACAGAACACCGGGGAGCTGTTTTTT. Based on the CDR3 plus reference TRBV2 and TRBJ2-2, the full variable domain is EPEVTQTPSHQVTQMGQEVILRCVPISNHLYFYWYRQILGQKVEFLVSFYNNEISEKSEIFDDQFSVERPDGSNFTLKIRSTKLEDSAMYFCASKRQNTGELFFGEGSRLTVL.

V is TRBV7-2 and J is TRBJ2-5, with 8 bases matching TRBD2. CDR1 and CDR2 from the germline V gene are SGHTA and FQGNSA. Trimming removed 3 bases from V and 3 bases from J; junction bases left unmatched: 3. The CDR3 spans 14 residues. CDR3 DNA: TGTGCCAGCAGCTTGAGTAGCGGGGAAGAGACCCAGTACTTC. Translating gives CASSLSSGEETQYF.

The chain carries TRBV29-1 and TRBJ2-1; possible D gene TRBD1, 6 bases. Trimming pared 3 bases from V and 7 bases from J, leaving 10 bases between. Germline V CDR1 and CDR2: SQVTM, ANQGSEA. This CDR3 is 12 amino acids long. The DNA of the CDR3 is TGCAGCGTTGAGCTGGGGGCAAATGAGCAGTTCTTC. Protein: CSVELGANEQFF.

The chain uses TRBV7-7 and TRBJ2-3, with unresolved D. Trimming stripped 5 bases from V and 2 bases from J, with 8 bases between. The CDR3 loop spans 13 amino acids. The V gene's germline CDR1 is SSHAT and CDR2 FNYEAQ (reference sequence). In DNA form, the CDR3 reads TGTGCCAGCAGCCCGCAGACCACAGATACGCAGTATTTT. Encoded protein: CASSPQTTDTQYF.

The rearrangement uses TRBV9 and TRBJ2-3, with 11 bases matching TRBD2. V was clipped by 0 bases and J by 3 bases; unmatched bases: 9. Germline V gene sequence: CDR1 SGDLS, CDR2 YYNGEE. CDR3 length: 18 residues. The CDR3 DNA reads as TGTGCCAGCAGCGTAGCCACCACTAGCGGGGGCAGTACAGATACGCAGTATTTT. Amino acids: CASSVATTSGGSTDTQYF.

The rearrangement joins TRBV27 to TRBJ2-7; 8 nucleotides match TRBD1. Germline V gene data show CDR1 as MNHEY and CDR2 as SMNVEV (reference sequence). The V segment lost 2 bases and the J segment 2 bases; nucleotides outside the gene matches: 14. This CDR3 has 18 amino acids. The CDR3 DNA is TGTGCCAGCAGTTTAAGTGGGACAGGAGGATTGGGGCCCTACGAGCAGTACTTC. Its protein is CASSLSGTGGLGPYEQYF.

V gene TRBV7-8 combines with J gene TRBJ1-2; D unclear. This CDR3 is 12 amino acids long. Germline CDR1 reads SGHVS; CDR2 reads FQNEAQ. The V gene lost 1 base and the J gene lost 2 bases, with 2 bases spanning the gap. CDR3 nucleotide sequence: TGTGCCAGCAGCTTAGTCAACTATGGCTACACCTTC. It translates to CASSLVNYGYTF.

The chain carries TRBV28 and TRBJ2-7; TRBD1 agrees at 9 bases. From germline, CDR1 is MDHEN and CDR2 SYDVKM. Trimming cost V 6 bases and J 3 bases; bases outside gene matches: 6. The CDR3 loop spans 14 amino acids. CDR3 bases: TGTGCCAGCAGCCGAACAGGGGGCCACTACGAGCAGTACTTC. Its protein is CASSRTGGHYEQYF.

The CDR3, as DNA: TGCAGTGCTCCACAGAGCTACGAGCAGTACTTC. The encoded protein is CSAPQSYEQYF. V is TRBV20-1 and J is TRBJ2-7; the D is unclear. This CDR3 is 11 amino acids long. Germline V gene lookup returns CDR1 DFQATT and CDR2 SNEGSKA (reference sequence). V lost 5 bases and J lost 3, with 8 bases in between.

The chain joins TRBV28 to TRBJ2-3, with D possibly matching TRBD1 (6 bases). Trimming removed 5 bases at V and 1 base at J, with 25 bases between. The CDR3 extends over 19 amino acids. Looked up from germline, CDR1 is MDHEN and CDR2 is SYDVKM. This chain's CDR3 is CASSPSWGHLPRGTDTQYF. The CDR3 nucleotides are TGTGCCAGCAGTCCCTCCTGGGGACACCTACCCAGGGGCACAGATACGCAGTATTTT.

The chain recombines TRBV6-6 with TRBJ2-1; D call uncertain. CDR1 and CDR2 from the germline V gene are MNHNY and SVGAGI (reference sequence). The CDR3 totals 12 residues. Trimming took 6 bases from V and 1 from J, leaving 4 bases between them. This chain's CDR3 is CASSGSYNEQFF. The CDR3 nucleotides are TGTGCCAGCAGCGGATCCTACAATGAGCAGTTCTTC.

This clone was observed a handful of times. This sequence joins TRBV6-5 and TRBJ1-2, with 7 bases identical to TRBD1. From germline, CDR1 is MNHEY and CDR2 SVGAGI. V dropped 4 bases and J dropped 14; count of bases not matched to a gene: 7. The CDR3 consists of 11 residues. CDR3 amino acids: CASSSPGQRTF. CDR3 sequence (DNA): TGTGCCAGCAGTTCGCCGGGACAGAGAACCTTC.

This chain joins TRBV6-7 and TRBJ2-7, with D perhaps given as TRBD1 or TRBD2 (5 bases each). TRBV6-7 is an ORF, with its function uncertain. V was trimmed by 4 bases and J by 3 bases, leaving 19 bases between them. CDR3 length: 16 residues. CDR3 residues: CASSCRIRERYYEQYF. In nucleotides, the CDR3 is TGTGCCAGCAGTTGCAGGATCAGGGAGAGGTACTACGAGCAGTACTTC.

In DNA, the CDR3 is TGCGCCAGCAGCTTGGCAGGGTCTTATGGCTACACCTTC. It specifies CASSLAGSYGYTF. The chain joins TRBV5-1 to TRBJ1-2; perhaps TRBD1 as D (5 bases). The germline V and J ends were trimmed by 0 bases and 5 bases, with 8 bases remaining between them. In germline, CDR1 is SGHRS, CDR2 YFSETQ. This CDR3 is built from 13 residues.

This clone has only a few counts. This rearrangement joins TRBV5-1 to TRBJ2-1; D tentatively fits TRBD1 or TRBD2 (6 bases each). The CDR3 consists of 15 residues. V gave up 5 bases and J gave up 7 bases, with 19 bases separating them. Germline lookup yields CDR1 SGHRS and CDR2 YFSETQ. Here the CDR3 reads CASRSGGGDNNEQFF. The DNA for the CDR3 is TGCGCCAGCAGATCCGGTGGAGGGGACAATAATGAGCAGTTCTTC.

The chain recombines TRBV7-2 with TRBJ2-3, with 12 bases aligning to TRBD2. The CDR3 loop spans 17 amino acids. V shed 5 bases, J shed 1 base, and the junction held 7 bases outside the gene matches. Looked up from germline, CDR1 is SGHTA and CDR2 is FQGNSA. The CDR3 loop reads CASSPYRTSGGTDTQYF. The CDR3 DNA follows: TGTGCCAGCAGCCCCTACAGGACTAGCGGGGGCACAGATACGCAGTATTTT.

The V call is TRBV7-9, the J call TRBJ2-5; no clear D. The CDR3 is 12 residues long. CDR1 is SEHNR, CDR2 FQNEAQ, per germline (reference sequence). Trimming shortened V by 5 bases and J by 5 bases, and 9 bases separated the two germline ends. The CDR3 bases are TGTGCCAGCAGCCGTGGTGCCGAGACCCAGTACTTC. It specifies CASSRGAETQYF.

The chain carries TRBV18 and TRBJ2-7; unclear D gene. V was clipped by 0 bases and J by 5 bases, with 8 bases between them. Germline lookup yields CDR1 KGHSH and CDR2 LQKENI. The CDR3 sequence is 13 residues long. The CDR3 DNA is TGTGCCAGCTCACCACCGGTAGTCCACGAGCAGTACTTC. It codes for CASSPPVVHEQYF.

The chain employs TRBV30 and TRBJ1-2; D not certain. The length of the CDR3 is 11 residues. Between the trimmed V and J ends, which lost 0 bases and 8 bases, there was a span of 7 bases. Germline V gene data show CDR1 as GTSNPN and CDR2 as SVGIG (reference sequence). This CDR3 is CAWSVQWGYTF. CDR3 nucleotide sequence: TGTGCCTGGAGTGTACAGTGGGGCTACACCTTC.

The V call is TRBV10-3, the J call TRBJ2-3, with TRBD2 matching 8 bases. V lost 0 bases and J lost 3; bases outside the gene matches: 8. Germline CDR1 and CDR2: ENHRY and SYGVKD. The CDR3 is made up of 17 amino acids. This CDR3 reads CAISESRGLVGTDTQYF. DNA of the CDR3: TGTGCCATCAGTGAGTCCAGGGGACTAGTGGGGACAGATACGCAGTATTTT.

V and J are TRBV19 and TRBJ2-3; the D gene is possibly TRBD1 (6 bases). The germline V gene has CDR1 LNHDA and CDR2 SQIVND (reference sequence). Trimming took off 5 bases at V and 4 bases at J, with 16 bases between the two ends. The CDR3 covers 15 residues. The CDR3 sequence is CASSPGDVSADTQYF. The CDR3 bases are TGTGCCAGTAGTCCAGGGGACGTCAGCGCAGATACGCAGTATTTT.

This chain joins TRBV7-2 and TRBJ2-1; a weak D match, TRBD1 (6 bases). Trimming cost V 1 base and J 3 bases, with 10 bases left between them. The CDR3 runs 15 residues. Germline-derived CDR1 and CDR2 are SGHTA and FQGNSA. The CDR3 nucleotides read TGTGCCAGCAGCTTAGGGGGGCCAGTCTACAATGAGCAGTTCTTC. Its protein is CASSLGGPVYNEQFF.

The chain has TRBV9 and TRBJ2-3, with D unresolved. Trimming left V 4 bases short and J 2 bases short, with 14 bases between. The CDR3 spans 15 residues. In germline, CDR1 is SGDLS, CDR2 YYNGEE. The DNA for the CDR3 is TGTGCCAGCAGCAAAAGTCTGGAGTTCACAGATACGCAGTATTTT. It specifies CASSKSLEFTDTQYF.

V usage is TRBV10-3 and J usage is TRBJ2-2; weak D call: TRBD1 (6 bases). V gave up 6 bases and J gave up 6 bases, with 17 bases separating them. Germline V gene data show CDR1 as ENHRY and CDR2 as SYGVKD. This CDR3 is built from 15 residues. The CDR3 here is CAIRKDSTGAGELFF. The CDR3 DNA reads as TGTGCCATCAGGAAGGACAGCACGGGCGCCGGGGAGCTGTTTTTT.

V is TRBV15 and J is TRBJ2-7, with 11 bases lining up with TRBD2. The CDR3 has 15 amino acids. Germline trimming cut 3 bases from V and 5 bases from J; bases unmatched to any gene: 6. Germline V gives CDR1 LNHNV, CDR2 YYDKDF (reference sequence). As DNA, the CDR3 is TGTGCCACCAGCAGGCCTACTAGCGGGGGTAACGAGCAGTACTTC. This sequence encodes CATSRPTSGGNEQYF.